The rows below give T cell receptor beta chains drawn from one sample of a study of blood T cell repertoires in COVID-19. Assay used: immunoSEQ multiplex PCR; TCRdb lists only in-frame clones, some missing. The table lists 250,000 to 300,000 clones, roughly nine tenths of them singletons. Sequenced: peripheral blood. Receptors originate from a woman aged 35 to 49 who had recovered from COVID-19. Each CDR3 is given with its conserved first and last residue. The D gene is left open where the match is weak. The listing skips clone size in some rows; elsewhere it reads once, few, many or a size class.

clone_size j_call d_call v_call cdr3_nt cdr3_aa
- TRBJ2-1 TRBD2 TRBV4-1 TGCGCCAGCAGCCAGCCCGGGACTAGCATCTACAATGAGCAGTTCTTC CASSQPGTSIYNEQFF
- TRBJ2-3 - TRBV5-5 TGTGCCAGCAGCTTCTGGATCGGGAATAGTGATACGCAGTATTTT CASSFWIGNSDTQYF
once TRBJ2-2 - TRBV11-2 TGTGCCAGCAGCTTAGGAGGGCAGCGCACCGGGGAGCTGTTTTTT CASSLGGQRTGELFF
once TRBJ2-5 - TRBV19 TGTGCCAGTAGAGTGGGCGGGCAAGAGACCCAGTACTTC CASRVGGQETQYF
- TRBJ2-6 TRBD2 TRBV7-8 TGTGCCAGCACCCCCCGGGGGGTCTCTGGGGCCAACGTCCTGACTTTC CASTPRGVSGANVLTF
- TRBJ2-2 TRBD2 TRBV9 TGTGCCAGCAGCTCAAGGGCGGTAGCGGGAGACACCGGGGAGCTGTTTTTT CASSSRAVAGDTGELFF
- TRBJ2-1 TRBD2 TRBV4-3 TGCGCCAGCAGCCAGATAGCGGGAGATAGGAATGAGCAGTTCTTC CASSQIAGDRNEQFF
- TRBJ1-2 TRBD1 TRBV7-9 TGTGCCAGCAGCCCCCGGGACAGGGCGGGCTACACCTTC CASSPRDRAGYTF
- TRBJ2-6 TRBD1 TRBV30 TGTGCCTGGGGACAGGAACTTATCTCTGGGGCCAACGTCCTGACTTTC CAWGQELISGANVLTF
- TRBJ2-2 - TRBV7-9 TGTGCCAGCAGCTTATTGGGGGGACGTAACGGGGAGCTGTTTTTT CASSLLGGRNGELFF
- TRBJ2-3 TRBD1 TRBV7-9 TGTGCCAGCAGCTTAGCGACAGGGGGTCAGACAGATACGCAGTATTTT CASSLATGGQTDTQYF
- TRBJ2-3 TRBD2 TRBV9 TGTGCCAGCAGCGTAGATTGGGCCGGTAGCGGGAGCACAGATACGCAGTATTTT CASSVDWAGSGSTDTQYF
few TRBJ2-7 TRBD1 TRBV2 TGTGCCAGCAGGGGACAGGTATTAGGGTACGAGCAGTACTTC CASRGQVLGYEQYF
- TRBJ1-1 TRBD1 TRBV16 TGTGCCAGCAGCAAAACAGGGGGAGGTGAAGCTTTCTTT CASSKTGGGEAFF
- TRBJ2-3 - TRBV9 TGTGCCAGCAGCGTAGCTAGCCTGACTGTTACTAGCACAGATACGCAGTATTTT CASSVASLTVTSTDTQYF
- TRBJ2-5 - TRBV19 TGTGCCAGTAGTATTTCGGTCCGACAAGAGACCCAGTACTTC CASSISVRQETQYF
- TRBJ2-7 - TRBV20-1 TGCAGTGCTACTCAAGGGGTCGAGCAGTACTTC CSATQGVEQYF
few TRBJ2-5 - TRBV5-1 TGCGCCAGCAGCTTGGACGGGACCCAGTACTTC CASSLDGTQYF
- TRBJ2-5 TRBD1 TRBV7-2 TGTGCCAGCAGCCAGGACAGGGGGCGCTCGGAGACCCAGTACTTC CASSQDRGRSETQYF
- TRBJ1-2 TRBD1 TRBV2 TGTGCCAGCAGTGCCGGGACAGGGGAGTATGGCTACACCTTC CASSAGTGEYGYTF
- TRBJ2-1 - TRBV2 TGTGCCAGCAGTGCACTAGCATATGAGCAGTTCTTC CASSALAYEQFF
- TRBJ2-1 - TRBV30 TGTGCCTGGTGGACCGGAGGGCGTTCCTACAATGAGCAGTTCTTC CAWWTGGRSYNEQFF
- TRBJ1-4 - TRBV7-9 TGTGCCAGCAGCCAGGGTTCCACTACTAATGAAAAACTGTTTTTT CASSQGSTTNEKLFF
- TRBJ2-2 - TRBV18 TGTGCCAGCTCACCCCAGGTGGGGAACACCGGGGAGCTGTTTTTT CASSPQVGNTGELFF